This TCR beta chain was retrieved from a study of a mutant IDH1 vaccine in newly diagnosed glioma. Study information: Once 4-6 weeks had passed after radiotherapy alone, vaccination started, or it started with temozolomide cycles. There were roughly 60% males and roughly 38% females among treated patients, whose mean age was approximately 41 years. Patients previously underwent radiotherapy, temozolomide, or both, and most underwent both.

The method was immunoSEQ multiplex PCR; TCRdb's version includes in-frame clones alone and lacks a portion of them. The table has roughly 120,000 clones, around three quarters seen once. This clone was seen a single time. Its antigen remains unidentified. V lost 3 bases and J lost 4, with 7 bases in between. CDR3 length: 11 amino acids. Per germline, CDR1 SQVTM and CDR2 ANQGSEA. Indicated time point: week 11, during vaccination. Vaccinated patients received 300 ug of mutant IDH1 20-mer peptide per dose, with topical imiquimod. This TCR derives from a man aged 35 to 55 with glioma. This sample comprised PBMCs, obtained from a glioma patient whose treatment included an IDH1 peptide vaccine. The chain couples TRBV29-1 to TRBJ2-7, with unresolved D. CDR3 DNA sequence: TGCAGCGTTGACGGTGGTTACGAGCAGTACTTC. Amino acids: CSVDGGYEQYF.